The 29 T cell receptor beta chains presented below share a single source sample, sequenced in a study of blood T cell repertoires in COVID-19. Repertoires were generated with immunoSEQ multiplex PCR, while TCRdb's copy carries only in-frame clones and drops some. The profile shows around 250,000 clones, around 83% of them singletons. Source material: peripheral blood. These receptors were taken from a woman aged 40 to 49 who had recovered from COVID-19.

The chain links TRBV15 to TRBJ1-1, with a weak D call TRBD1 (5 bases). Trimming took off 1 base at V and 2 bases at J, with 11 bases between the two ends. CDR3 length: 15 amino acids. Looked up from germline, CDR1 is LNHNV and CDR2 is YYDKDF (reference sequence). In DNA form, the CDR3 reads TGTGCCACCAGCAGAGCGGCAGGGATCAACACTGAAGCTTTCTTT. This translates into CATSRAAGINTEAFF.

The CDR3 sequence is CASSERTRNQPQHF. The CDR3 DNA follows: TGTGCCAGCAGTGAACGTACCAGAAATCAGCCCCAGCATTTT. The chain uses TRBV2 and TRBJ1-5; D gene unclear. This CDR3 has 14 amino acids. Germline V gene sequence: CDR1 SNHLY, CDR2 FYNNEI. V lost 2 bases and J 4 bases, leaving 9 bases between the germline ends.

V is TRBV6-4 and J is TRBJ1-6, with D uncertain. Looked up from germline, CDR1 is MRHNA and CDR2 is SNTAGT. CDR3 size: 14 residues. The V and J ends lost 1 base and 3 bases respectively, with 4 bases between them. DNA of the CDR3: TGTGCCAGCAGTGACTTCTACTATAATTCACCCCTCCACTTT. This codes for CASSDFYYNSPLHF.

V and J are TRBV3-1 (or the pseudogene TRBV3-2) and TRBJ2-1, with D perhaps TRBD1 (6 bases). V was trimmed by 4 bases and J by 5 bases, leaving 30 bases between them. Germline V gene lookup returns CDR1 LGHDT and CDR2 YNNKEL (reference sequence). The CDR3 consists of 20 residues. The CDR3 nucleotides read TGTGCCAGCAGCCCCCCCTCCGGCAGGGGTCCCCCCCGGCGCCACAATGAGCAGTTCTTC. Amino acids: CASSPPSGRGPPRRHNEQFF.

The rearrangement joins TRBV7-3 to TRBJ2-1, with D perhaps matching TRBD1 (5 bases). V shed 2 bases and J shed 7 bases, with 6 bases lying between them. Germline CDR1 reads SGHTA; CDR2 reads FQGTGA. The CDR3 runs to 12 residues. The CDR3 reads CASSLQGNEQFF. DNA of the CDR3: TGTGCCAGCAGCTTACAGGGAAATGAGCAGTTCTTC.

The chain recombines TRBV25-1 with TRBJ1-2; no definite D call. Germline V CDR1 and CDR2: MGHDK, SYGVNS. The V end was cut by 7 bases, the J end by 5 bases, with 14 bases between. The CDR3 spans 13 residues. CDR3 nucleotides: TGTGCCAGCACGGGAGGGCTGTATTATGGCTACACCTTC. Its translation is CASTGGLYYGYTF.

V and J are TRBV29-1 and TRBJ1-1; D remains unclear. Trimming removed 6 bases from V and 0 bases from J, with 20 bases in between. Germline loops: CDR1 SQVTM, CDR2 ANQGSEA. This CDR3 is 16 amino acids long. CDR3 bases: TGCAGCGTCGACCCTGAACCTGGAGGGTTGAACACTGAAGCTTTCTTT. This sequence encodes CSVDPEPGGLNTEAFF.

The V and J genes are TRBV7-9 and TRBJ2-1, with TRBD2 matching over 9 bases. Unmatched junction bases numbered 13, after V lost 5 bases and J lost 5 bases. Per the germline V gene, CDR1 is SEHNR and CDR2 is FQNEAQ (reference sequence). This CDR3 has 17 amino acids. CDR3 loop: CASSLSFLAGRNNEQFF. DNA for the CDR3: TGTGCCAGCAGCCTGTCCTTCCTAGCGGGGCGCAACAATGAGCAGTTCTTC.

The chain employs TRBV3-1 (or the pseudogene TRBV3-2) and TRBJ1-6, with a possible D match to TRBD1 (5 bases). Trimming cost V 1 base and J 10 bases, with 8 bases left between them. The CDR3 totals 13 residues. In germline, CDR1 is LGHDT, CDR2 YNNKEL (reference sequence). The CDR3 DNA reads TGTGCCAGCAGCCAAGTAGGGGAATCACCCCTCCACTTT. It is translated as CASSQVGESPLHF.

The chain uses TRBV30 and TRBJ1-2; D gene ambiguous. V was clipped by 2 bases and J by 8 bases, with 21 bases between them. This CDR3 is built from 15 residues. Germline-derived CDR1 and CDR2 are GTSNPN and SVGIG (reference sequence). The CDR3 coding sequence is TGTGCCTGGAGTAGGCTCCTTGACATGTCGCGAGGCTACACCTTC. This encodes CAWSRLLDMSRGYTF.

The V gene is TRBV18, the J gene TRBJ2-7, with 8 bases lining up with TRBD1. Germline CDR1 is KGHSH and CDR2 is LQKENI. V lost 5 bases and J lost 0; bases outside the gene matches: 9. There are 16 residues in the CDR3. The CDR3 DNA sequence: TGTGCCAGCTCAGTCATACCGGGACAGGACTCCTACGAGCAGTACTTC. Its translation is CASSVIPGQDSYEQYF.

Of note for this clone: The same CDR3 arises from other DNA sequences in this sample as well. CDR3 residues: CASSLSGGNQPQHF. In DNA form, the CDR3 reads TGCGCCAGCAGCCTATCCGGGGGGAATCAGCCCCAGCATTTT. V usage is TRBV5-1 and J usage is TRBJ1-5; tentative D call: TRBD1 (5 bases). This CDR3 is built from 14 residues. V lost 4 bases to trimming and J lost 4 bases, with 12 bases between them. CDR1 and CDR2 from the germline V gene are SGHRS and YFSETQ. The entire variable domain, with the rest obtained from reference TRBV5-1 and TRBJ1-5, is as follows: KAGVTQTPRYLIKTRGQQVTLSCSPISGHRSVSWYQQTPGQGLQFLFEYFSETQRNKGNFPGRFSGRQFSNSRSEMNVSTLELGDSALYLCASSLSGGNQPQHFGDGTRLSIL.

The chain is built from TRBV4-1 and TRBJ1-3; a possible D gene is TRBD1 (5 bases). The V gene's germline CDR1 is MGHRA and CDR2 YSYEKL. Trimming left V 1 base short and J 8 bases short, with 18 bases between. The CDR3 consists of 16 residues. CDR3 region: CASSQVTGAGFDTIYF. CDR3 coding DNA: TGCGCCAGCAGCCAAGTAACGGGAGCAGGGTTCGACACCATATATTTT.

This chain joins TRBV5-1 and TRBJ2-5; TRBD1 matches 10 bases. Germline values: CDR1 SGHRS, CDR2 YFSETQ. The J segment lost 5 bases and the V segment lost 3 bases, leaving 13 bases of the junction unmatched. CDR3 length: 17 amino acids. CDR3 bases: TGCGCCAGCAGCTCCCTACGGGGGACAGGGGTAGGGGAGACCCAGTACTTC. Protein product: CASSSLRGTGVGETQYF. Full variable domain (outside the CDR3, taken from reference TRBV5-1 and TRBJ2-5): KAGVTQTPRYLIKTRGQQVTLSCSPISGHRSVSWYQQTPGQGLQFLFEYFSETQRNKGNFPGRFSGRQFSNSRSEMNVSTLELGDSALYLCASSSLRGTGVGETQYFGPGTRLLVL.

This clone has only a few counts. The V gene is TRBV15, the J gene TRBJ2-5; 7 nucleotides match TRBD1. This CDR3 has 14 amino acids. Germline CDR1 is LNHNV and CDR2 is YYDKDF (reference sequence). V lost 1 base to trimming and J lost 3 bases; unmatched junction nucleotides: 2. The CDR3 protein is CATSRVDRKETQYF. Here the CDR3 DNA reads TGTGCCACCAGCAGAGTGGACAGGAAAGAGACCCAGTACTTC.

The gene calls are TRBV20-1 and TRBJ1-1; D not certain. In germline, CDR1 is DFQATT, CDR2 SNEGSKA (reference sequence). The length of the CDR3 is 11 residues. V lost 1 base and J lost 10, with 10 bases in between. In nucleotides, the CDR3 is TGCAGTGCTAGAGTGGGCTATCCAGCTTTCTTT. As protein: CSARVGYPAFF.

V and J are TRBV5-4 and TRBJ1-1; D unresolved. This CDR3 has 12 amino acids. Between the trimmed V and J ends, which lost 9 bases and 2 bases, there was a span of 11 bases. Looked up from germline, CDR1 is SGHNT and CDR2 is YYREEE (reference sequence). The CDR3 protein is CATSGSNTEAFF. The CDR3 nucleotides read TGTGCCACCTCCGGTTCAAACACTGAAGCTTTCTTT.

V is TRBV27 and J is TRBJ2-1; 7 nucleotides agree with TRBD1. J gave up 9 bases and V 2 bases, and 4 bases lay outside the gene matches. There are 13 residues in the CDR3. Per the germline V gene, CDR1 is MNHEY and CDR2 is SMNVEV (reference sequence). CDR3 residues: CASSLARGFEQFF. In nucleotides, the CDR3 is TGTGCCAGCAGTTTAGCCAGGGGGTTTGAGCAGTTCTTC.

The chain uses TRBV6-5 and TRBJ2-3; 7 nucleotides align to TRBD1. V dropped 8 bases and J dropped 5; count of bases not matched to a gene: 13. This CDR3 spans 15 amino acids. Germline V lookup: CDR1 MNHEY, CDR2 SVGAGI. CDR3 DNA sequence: TGTGCCAGCCGGATTGCAGGGGGTTCTATAGATACGCAGTATTTT. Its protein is CASRIAGGSIDTQYF.

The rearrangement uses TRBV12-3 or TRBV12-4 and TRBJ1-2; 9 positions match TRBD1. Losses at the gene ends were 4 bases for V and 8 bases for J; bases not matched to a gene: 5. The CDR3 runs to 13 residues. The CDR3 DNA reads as TGTGCCAGCAGTTACGGGACAGGGCAGGGCTACACCTTC. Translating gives CASSYGTGQGYTF.

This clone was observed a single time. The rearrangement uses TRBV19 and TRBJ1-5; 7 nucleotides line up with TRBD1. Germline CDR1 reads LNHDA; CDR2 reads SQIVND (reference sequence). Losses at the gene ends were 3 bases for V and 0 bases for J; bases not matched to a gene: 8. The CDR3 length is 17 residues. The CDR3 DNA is TGTGCCAGTAGTATCCCACAGGGGTCTTATAGCAATCAGCCCCAGCATTTT. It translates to CASSIPQGSYSNQPQHF.

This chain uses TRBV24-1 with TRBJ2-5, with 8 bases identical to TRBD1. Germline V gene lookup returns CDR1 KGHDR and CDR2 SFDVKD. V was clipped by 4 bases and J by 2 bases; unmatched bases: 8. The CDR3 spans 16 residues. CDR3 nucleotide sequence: TGTGCCACCAGTGACACAGGACAGGGAAGACAAGAGACCCAGTACTTC. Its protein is CATSDTGQGRQETQYF.

The CDR3 DNA reads as TGTGCCACCAGCAGAGCGGCGGACAGTAACTATGGCTACACCTTC. Protein product: CATSRAADSNYGYTF. The chain employs TRBV15 and TRBJ1-2, with D tentatively TRBD1 (6 bases). The V and J ends lost 1 base and 1 base respectively, with 10 bases between them. Germline loops: CDR1 LNHNV, CDR2 YYDKDF (reference sequence). This CDR3 has 15 amino acids.

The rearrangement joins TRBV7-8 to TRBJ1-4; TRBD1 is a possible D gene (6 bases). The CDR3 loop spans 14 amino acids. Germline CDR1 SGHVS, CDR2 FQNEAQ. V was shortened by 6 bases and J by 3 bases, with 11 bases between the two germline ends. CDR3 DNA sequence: TGTGCCAGCAGAGCGGGGGCAGCTAATGAAAAACTGTTTTTT. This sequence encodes CASRAGAANEKLFF.

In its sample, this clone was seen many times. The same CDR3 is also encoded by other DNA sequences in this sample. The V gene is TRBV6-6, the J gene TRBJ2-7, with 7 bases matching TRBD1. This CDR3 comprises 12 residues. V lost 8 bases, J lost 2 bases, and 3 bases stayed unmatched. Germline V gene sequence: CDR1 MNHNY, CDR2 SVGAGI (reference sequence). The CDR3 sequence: CASSGTAYEQYF. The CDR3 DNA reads TGTGCCAGCTCCGGGACAGCCTACGAGCAGTACTTC.

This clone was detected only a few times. Written as DNA, the CDR3 is TGTGCCAGTACGCCAAGACATCTCAGGTCGTACAATGAGCAGTTCTTC. It encodes CASTPRHLRSYNEQFF. The chain combines TRBV19 with TRBJ2-1, with D unclear. Trimming stripped 7 bases from V and 4 bases from J, with 20 bases between. This CDR3 has 16 amino acids. CDR1 is LNHDA, CDR2 SQIVND, per germline (reference sequence).

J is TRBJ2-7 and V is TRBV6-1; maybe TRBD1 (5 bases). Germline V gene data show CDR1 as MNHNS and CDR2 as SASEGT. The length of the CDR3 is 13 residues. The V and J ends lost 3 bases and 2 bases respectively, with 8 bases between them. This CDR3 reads CASSDREAYEQYF. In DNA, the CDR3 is TGTGCCAGCAGTGACAGGGAAGCCTACGAGCAGTACTTC.

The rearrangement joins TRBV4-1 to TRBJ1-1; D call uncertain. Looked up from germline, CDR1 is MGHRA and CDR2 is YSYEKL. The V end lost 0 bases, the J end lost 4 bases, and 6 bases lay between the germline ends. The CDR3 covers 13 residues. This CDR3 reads CASSQERGTEAFF. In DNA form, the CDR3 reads TGCGCCAGCAGCCAAGAACGAGGCACTGAAGCTTTCTTT.

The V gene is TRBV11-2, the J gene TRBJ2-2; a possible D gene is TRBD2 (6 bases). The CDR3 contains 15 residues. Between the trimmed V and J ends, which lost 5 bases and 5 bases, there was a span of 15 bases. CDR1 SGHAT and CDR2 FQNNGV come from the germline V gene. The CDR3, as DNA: TGTGCCAGCAGCCAAACGGGGGACGGAACCGGGGAGCTGTTTTTT. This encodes CASSQTGDGTGELFF. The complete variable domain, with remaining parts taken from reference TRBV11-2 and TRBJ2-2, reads EAGVAQSPRYKIIEKRQSVAFWCNPISGHATLYWYQQILGQGPKLLIQFQNNGVVDDSQLPKDRFSAERLKGVDSTLKIQPAKLEDSAVYLCASSQTGDGTGELFFGEGSRLTVL.